This T cell receptor (beta chain) was documented in a study of PD-1 blockade in classical Hodgkin lymphoma. Points from the study as a whole: At C4D1, TCR diversity had climbed significantly for CD4+ cells, though not for CD8+ cells. Anyone who began nivolumab under 1 year after ASCT was excluded. Lower baseline TCR diversity was reported for newly diagnosed patients than for healthy donors.

Germline V gene data show CDR1 as MDHEN and CDR2 as SYDVKM. J was trimmed by 3 bases and V by 5 bases; bases with no gene match: 4. The CDR3 totals 14 residues. A few counts support this clone. Its target is unknown. Following autologous stem cell transplantation, relapse occurred in every patient, and exposure to brentuximab vedotin varied. Profiling relied on immunoSEQ multiplex PCR, and the TCRdb table lists in-frame clones only, not all of them. The repertoire includes 10,000 to 12,000 clones, around 79% of them detected once, and approximately 35% sits in the top ten. J is TRBJ1-5 and V is TRBV28, with TRBD1 matching 7 bases. Specimen: peripheral blood mononuclear cells (PBMCs), collected at baseline. The source of this sequence is a human donor with classical Hodgkin lymphoma. CDR3 protein: CASSQTGPNQPQHF. CDR3 bases: TGTGCCAGCAGTCAGACAGGGCCCAATCAGCCCCAGCATTTT. The whole variable domain, filled in from reference TRBV28 and TRBJ1-5, reads DVKVTQSSRYLVKRTGEKVFLECVQDMDHENMFWYRQDPGLGLRLIYFSYDVKMKEKGDIPEGYSVSREKKERFSLILESASTNQTSMYLCASSQTGPNQPQHFGDGTRLSIL.